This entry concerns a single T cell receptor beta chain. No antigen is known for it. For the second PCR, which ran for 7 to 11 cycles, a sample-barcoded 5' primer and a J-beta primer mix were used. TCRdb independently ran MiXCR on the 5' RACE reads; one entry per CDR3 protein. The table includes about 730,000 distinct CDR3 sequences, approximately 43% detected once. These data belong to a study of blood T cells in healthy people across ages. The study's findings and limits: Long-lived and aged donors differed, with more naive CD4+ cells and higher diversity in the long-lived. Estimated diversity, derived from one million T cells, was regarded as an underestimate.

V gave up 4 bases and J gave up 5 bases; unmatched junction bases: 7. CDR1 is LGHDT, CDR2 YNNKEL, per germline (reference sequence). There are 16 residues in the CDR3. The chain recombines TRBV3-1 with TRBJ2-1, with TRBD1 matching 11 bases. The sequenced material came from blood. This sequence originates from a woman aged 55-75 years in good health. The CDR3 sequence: CASSLRGDRGNNEQFF. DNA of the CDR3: TGTGCCAGCAGCCTCCGGGGGGACAGGGGGAACAATGAGCAGTTCTTC.